Below, 21 T cell receptor beta chains from the same sample are listed, as sequenced in a study of human CD4 T cells and Enterobacteriaceae (dated by TCRdb to between 2020 and 2021). After roughly 6-7 days, proliferating activated T cells were FACS-sorted as CFSE-low CD25+ ICOS+ cells. Sorted memory CD4+ T cells were CFSE-labeled and cultured at a 2:1 ratio with irradiated autologous monocytes pulsed with antigen. On a FACSAria III, memory CD4+ T cells were FACS-sorted to over 98% purity, defined as all CD4+ cells except CD45RA+CCR7+CD95- naive cells. Libraries came from the immunoSEQ multiplex PCR assay. TCRdb holds this immuneACCESS table with in-frame rearrangements only. Some clones are missing; in checked studies, unresolved V genes explain under half, and the rest has no known cause. The table for this sample lists about 740 clones; under 45% of them were counted only once. Under 25% of the sample rests with the top ten.

Sequenced sample: bacteria-reactive CD4+ T cells grown in culture. The cell subset or site label of this sample denotes: CFSE-low proliferating memory CD4 T cells sorted after in vitro stimulation with a heat-inactivated bacterium or M. tuberculosis lysate. All receptors come from a human donor in good health.

The sample holds a few counts of this clone. J is TRBJ2-1 and V is TRBV7-3; 9 bases fit TRBD2. CDR1 and CDR2 (germline): SGHTA, FQGTGA. The CDR3 is made up of 17 amino acids. V shed 2 bases, J shed 4 bases, and the junction held 9 bases outside the gene matches. The CDR3 loop is CASSLYSAGGAYNEQFF. CDR3 DNA: TGTGCCAGCAGCTTATATTCTGCGGGAGGGGCTTACAATGAGCAGTTCTTC.

The rearrangement joins TRBV6-6 to TRBJ2-3; 8 bases align to TRBD1. Germline CDR1 reads MNHNY; CDR2 reads SVGAGI (reference sequence). The junction had 6 bases not matched to a gene; V was cut back by 5 bases and J by 8 bases. The CDR3 consists of 13 residues. In DNA, the CDR3 is TGTGCCAGCAGTAGACCTCAGGGGGCTACGCAGTATTTT. Translation gives CASSRPQGATQYF.

This clone showed up just a few times. The V call is TRBV27, the J call TRBJ1-2; a possible D gene is TRBD1 (6 bases). The V gene lost 4 bases and the J gene lost 8 bases, with 17 bases spanning the gap. Germline V gene data show CDR1 as MNHEY and CDR2 as SMNVEV (reference sequence). The CDR3 has 14 residues. CDR3 in DNA: TGTGCCAGCAGTTGGAGGCGGGGGGCGGGGGGCTACACCTTC. It specifies CASSWRRGAGGYTF.

The V gene is TRBV29-1, the J gene TRBJ1-2; TRBD1 matches at 7 bases. Losses at the gene ends were 6 bases for V and 10 bases for J; bases not matched to a gene: 14. The CDR3 runs 13 residues. Germline CDR1 SQVTM, CDR2 ANQGSEA. CDR3: CSVLGGTVRDYTF. CDR3 nucleotide sequence: TGCAGCGTCCTAGGGGGGACAGTCCGGGACTACACCTTC. The full variable domain, completed using reference TRBV29-1 and TRBJ1-2, is SAVISQKPSRDICQRGTSLTIQCQVDSQVTMMFWYRQQPGQSLTLIATANQGSEATYESGFVIDKFPISRPNLTFSTLTVSNMSPEDSSIYLCSVLGGTVRDYTFGSGTRLTVV.

The chain couples TRBV19 to TRBJ1-2; TRBD1 matches at 7 bases. The CDR3 has 14 amino acids. Germline V gene data show CDR1 as LNHDA and CDR2 as SQIVND (reference sequence). The V and J ends lost 4 bases and 3 bases, in that order; junction bases with no gene match: 5. The CDR3 here is CASSKGAPDYGYTF. Written as DNA, the CDR3 is TGTGCCAGTAGTAAGGGGGCTCCTGACTATGGCTACACCTTC.

The rearrangement links TRBV28 to TRBJ2-2, with unresolved D. The CDR3 contains 14 residues. The V end lost 6 bases, the J end lost 3 bases, and 11 bases lay between the germline ends. CDR1 and CDR2 from the germline V gene are MDHEN and SYDVKM. In nucleotides, the CDR3 is TGTGCCAGCAGCCGACCTTTTTACACCGGGGAGCTGTTTTTT. It is translated as CASSRPFYTGELFF.

This chain's CDR3 is CASSLRSGGSMIEQYF. The CDR3 DNA follows: TGTGCCAGCAGCCTAAGGAGCGGGGGGTCTATGATCGAGCAGTACTTC. The chain has TRBV7-2 and TRBJ2-7; 9 positions match TRBD2. J gave up 6 bases and V 5 bases, and 14 bases lay outside the gene matches. This CDR3 has 16 amino acids. The germline V gene encodes CDR1 SGHTA and CDR2 FQGNSA. Together with reference TRBV7-2 and TRBJ2-7, the CDR3 gives the full variable domain: GAGVSQSPSNKVTEKGKDVELRCDPISGHTALYWYRQSLGQGLEFLIYFQGNSAPDKSGLPSDRFSAERTGGSVSTLTIQRTQQEDSAVYLCASSLRSGGSMIEQYFGPGTRLTVT.

The table lists this clone with a few counts. The chain is built from TRBV4-2 and TRBJ2-1, with 14 bases identical to TRBD2. The CDR3 length is 17 residues. Germline trimming cut 1 base from V and 5 bases from J; bases unmatched to any gene: 4. Germline CDR1 and CDR2: LGHNA and YNFKEQ. The CDR3 protein is CASSQVGGLAGDNEQFF. The DNA of the CDR3 is TGTGCCAGCAGCCAAGTGGGGGGACTAGCGGGAGACAATGAGCAGTTCTTC.

The chain employs TRBV28 and TRBJ1-6, with 7 positions matching TRBD1. Trimming removed 7 bases from V and 9 bases from J; junction bases left unmatched: 12. Germline V gene data show CDR1 as MDHEN and CDR2 as SYDVKM. CDR3 length: 15 amino acids. The CDR3 sequence is CASINRGGPGSPLHF. The CDR3 bases are TGTGCCAGCATTAATCGAGGGGGCCCAGGTTCACCCCTCCACTTT.

This chain links TRBV11-3 with TRBJ1-2; D unresolved. Germline V gene data show CDR1 as SGHNT and CDR2 as YENEEA. The V gene lost 1 base and the J gene lost 4 bases, with 13 bases spanning the gap. The CDR3 extends over 15 amino acids. The CDR3 nucleotides read TGTGCCAGCAGCTTAGGGACCGAGGTGAGCTATGGCTACACCTTC. This encodes CASSLGTEVSYGYTF.

This chain uses TRBV6-5 with TRBJ2-1, with D uncertain. Per germline, CDR1 MNHEY and CDR2 SVGAGI. The germline V and J ends were trimmed by 6 bases and 2 bases, with 11 bases remaining between them. The CDR3 runs to 14 residues. CDR3 amino acids: CASSPGRTYNEQFF. The CDR3 coding sequence is TGTGCCAGCAGCCCAGGACGGACCTACAATGAGCAGTTCTTC.

This clone has a handful of counts. The J gene is TRBJ2-1, the V gene TRBV5-1; TRBD1 matches 9 bases. The CDR3 has 16 amino acids. Germline loops: CDR1 SGHRS, CDR2 YFSETQ. The ends lost 3 bases at V and 10 bases at J; junction bases unmatched: 14. Here the CDR3 DNA reads TGCGCCAGCAGCTCAAGGACAGGGGCGTCCTTAGCGGAGCAGTTCTTC. Translating it yields CASSSRTGASLAEQFF.

V gene TRBV28 combines with J gene TRBJ2-3, with D unclear. The CDR3 extends over 16 amino acids. Germline CDR1 is MDHEN and CDR2 is SYDVKM. The V end lost 6 bases, the J end lost 2 bases, and 18 bases lay between the germline ends. CDR3 sequence (DNA): TGTGCCAGCAGCCACTATGGGAAAGGGCACACAGATACGCAGTATTTT. Its translation is CASSHYGKGHTDTQYF.

The V and J genes are TRBV7-9 and TRBJ1-2, with D maybe TRBD1 (6 bases). CDR3 length: 15 amino acids. Trimming removed 1 base at V and 7 bases at J, with 16 bases between. Germline values: CDR1 SEHNR, CDR2 FQNEAQ (reference sequence). DNA for the CDR3: TGTGCCAGCAGCTTAGAAAGGGCTGGACAGTCTGGCTACACCTTC. Translation gives CASSLERAGQSGYTF.

Judged by abundance, this clone is medium-sized. The chain recombines TRBV2 with TRBJ2-4, with D hard to call. CDR1 and CDR2 from the germline V gene are SNHLY and FYNNEI. This CDR3 is built from 15 residues. Trimming shortened V by 0 bases and J by 0 bases, and 6 bases separated the two germline ends. The CDR3 DNA reads TGTGCCAGCAGTGAAGCGCGGACAGCCAAAAACATTCAGTACTTC. Amino acids: CASSEARTAKNIQYF.

By sample fraction, this clone is large. The rearrangement joins TRBV21-1 to TRBJ2-5. TRBV21-1 is recorded as a pseudogene. The CDR3 totals 12 residues. The CDR3 sequence: CASSKVGKTQYF. In DNA form, the CDR3 reads TGTGCCAGCAGCAAAGTGGGAAAGACCCAGTACTTC.

By sample fraction, this clone is large. The chain employs TRBV4-1 and TRBJ2-1; 9 bases match TRBD1. The V segment lost 1 base and the J segment 7 bases; nucleotides outside the gene matches: 2. The germline V gene encodes CDR1 MGHRA and CDR2 YSYEKL. This CDR3 comprises 14 residues. The CDR3 sequence is CASSQAGQGNEQFF. CDR3 nucleotide sequence: TGCGCCAGCAGCCAAGCGGGACAGGGAAATGAGCAGTTCTTC.

The CDR3 sequence is CASSQDQSGAYEQYF. DNA for the CDR3: TGTGCCAGCAGCCAAGATCAGAGCGGCGCCTACGAGCAGTACTTC. V usage is TRBV13 and J usage is TRBJ2-7; D is possibly TRBD2 (5 bases). Looked up from germline, CDR1 is PRHDT and CDR2 is FYEKMQ (reference sequence). The CDR3 runs 15 residues. V gave up 5 bases and J gave up 2 bases, with 16 bases separating them.

The V call is TRBV5-1, the J call TRBJ2-1, with D hard to call. The V and J ends lost 4 bases and 0 bases respectively, with 11 bases between them. The length of the CDR3 is 15 residues. Germline V CDR1 and CDR2: SGHRS, YFSETQ. The chain's CDR3 is CASSNRATSYNEQFF. The DNA of the CDR3 is TGCGCCAGCAGCAATAGAGCGACCTCCTACAATGAGCAGTTCTTC. The full variable domain, with the rest looked up from reference TRBV5-1 and TRBJ2-1, is KAGVTQTPRYLIKTRGQQVTLSCSPISGHRSVSWYQQTPGQGLQFLFEYFSETQRNKGNFPGRFSGRQFSNSRSEMNVSTLELGDSALYLCASSNRATSYNEQFFGPGTRLTVL.

V gene TRBV14 combines with J gene TRBJ2-1; 9 nucleotides agree with TRBD1. Losses at the gene ends were 1 base for V and 6 bases for J; bases not matched to a gene: 7. CDR3 length: 16 amino acids. CDR1 and CDR2 from the germline V gene are SGHDN and FVKESK. The CDR3 sequence is CASSQVPGQGGNEQFF. The CDR3 DNA follows: TGTGCCAGCAGCCAAGTTCCGGGACAGGGTGGCAATGAGCAGTTCTTC.

V gene TRBV5-4 combines with J gene TRBJ2-3, with 9 bases aligning to TRBD1. Germline V gene data show CDR1 as SGHNT and CDR2 as YYREEE (reference sequence). The CDR3 length is 13 residues. Trimming at V came to 10 bases and at J to 2 bases, leaving 5 bases not matched to a gene. CDR3 protein: CAGRDRDTDTQYF. Written as DNA, the CDR3 is TGTGCCGGCCGGGACAGGGACACAGATACGCAGTATTTT. Full variable domain (outside the CDR3, taken from reference TRBV5-4 and TRBJ2-3): ETGVTQSPTHLIKTRGQQVTLRCSSQSGHNTVSWYQQALGQGPQFIFQYYREEENGRGNFPPRFSGLQFPNYSSELNVNALELDDSALYLCAGRDRDTDTQYFGPGTRLTVL.